This T cell receptor (beta chain) came from a study of long-term antiretroviral therapy in people with HIV. Germline-derived CDR1 and CDR2 are SGHDN and FVKESK. This CDR3 has 18 residues. The V gene lost 1 base and the J gene lost 2 bases, with 21 bases spanning the gap. Study-level findings and limits: Against controls, HIV repertoires showed narrower ranges of CDR3 length. Researchers lacked any data on ART adherence, viral resistance or therapy changes. The clones with expansion before ART were dominant in the repertoire at all time points.

Researchers report immunoSEQ v3.0 was run at survey level. Per-sample sequencing targets were roughly 35,000-55,000 T-cell genomes. The protocol was immunoSEQ multiplex PCR, while the TCRdb copy is restricted to in-frame clones and leaves out a portion. Seen here are some 28,000 clones, around three quarters observed once, and the top ten hold under 8.5%. Of note for this clone: The antigen remains unidentified.

The specimen was unsorted PBMCs, collected 0.3 years after starting antiretroviral therapy. This chain joins TRBV14 and TRBJ2-7, with D perhaps matching TRBD1 or TRBD2 (6 bases each). The sequence was collected from a man aged 35 to 55 with HIV. The CDR3 sequence is CASSQADGGAGRPYEQYF. The DNA of the CDR3 is TGTGCCAGCAGCCAAGCTGACGGGGGCGCGGGTCGACCCTACGAGCAGTACTTC.